Sequencing of this T cell receptor (beta chain) was carried out in a study of cytotoxic CD8 clonotypes in ibrutinib-treated CLL. Study overall: Once patients had received a median 12 months of treatment, range 6 to 36, response samples were obtained.

This CDR3 has 15 residues. Germline CDR1 reads LNHDA; CDR2 reads SQIVND (reference sequence). V lost 3 bases, J lost 7 bases, and 15 bases lay in between. Sequenced by immunoSEQ multiplex PCR; TCRdb stores in-frame clones only, minus some. The sample yields 35,000 to 45,000 clones, around 75% seen once. The V and J genes are TRBV19 and TRBJ1-4; unclear D gene. This sequence originates from a human donor with chronic lymphocytic leukemia. This specimen consisted of PBMCs, obtained at disease progression, from a patient treated with ibrutinib. The CDR3 sequence: CASSIMLVASEKLFF. CDR3 coding DNA: TGTGCCAGTAGTATCATGTTGGTCGCCTCTGAAAAACTGTTTTTT.